This T cell receptor (beta chain) emerged from a study of shared clonotypes between healthy human individuals. Study-level background: Plates per donor: three CD4 naive, three CD4 memory, two CD8 naive, one CD8 memory. Study-level points and caveats: Richness estimates generally favored naive over memory subsets. Compared with clonotypes that all four donors shared, non-shared clonotypes had lower generation probabilities.

V was trimmed by 1 base and J by 5 bases, leaving 18 bases between them. This CDR3 has 16 residues. Germline lookup yields CDR1 SGHDT and CDR2 YYEEEE. The naive CD8 fraction comprised CD45RO-negative cells positively selected for CCR7 and excluded terminally differentiated effector memory CD45RA+ cells. As regards this clone: Its antigen is undetermined.

Execution of the assay was at deep level. Clones were read by immunoSEQ multiplex PCR, and TCRdb kept only the in-frame ones, dropping some. The sample records about 2 million clones, roughly 95% being singletons. Source material: naive CD8+ T cells sorted from blood. V and J are TRBV5-6 and TRBJ2-5; D unclear. The sequence derives from a young man in good health. The CDR3 bases are TGTGCCAGCAGCTTGACCGCTACGACATTGGGGGAGACCCAGTACTTC. Amino acid sequence: CASSLTATTLGETQYF. Drawing the rest from reference TRBV5-6 and TRBJ2-5, the complete variable domain is DAGVTQSPTHLIKTRGQQVTLRCSPKSGHDTVSWYQQALGQGPQFIFQYYEEEERQRGNFPDRFSGHQFPNYSSELNVNALLLGDSALYLCASSLTATTLGETQYFGPGTRLLVL.